These 13 T cell receptor beta chains were all obtained from the same sample, sequenced in a study of T cell repertoires in cytomegalovirus infection. MiXCR was run by TCRdb on the reads, yielding one entry per CDR3 protein. The profile shows some 440,000 distinct CDR3 sequences, approximately 32% of them singletons. The material sequenced was PBMCs. The receptors come from a human donor in good health (CMV status not recorded). Some clones in this sample may be carry-over from other donors' samples.

This clonotype has a count of ten or more. The chain employs TRBV7-9 and TRBJ2-4, with D perhaps being TRBD1 or TRBD2 (5 bases each). The germline V and J ends were trimmed by 1 base and 0 bases, with 19 bases remaining between them. CDR1 and CDR2 (germline): SEHNR, FQNEAQ (reference sequence). This CDR3 has 19 amino acids. CDR3 coding DNA: TGTGCCAGCAGCTTAGTCCTTCCCGGGGACCGATTAGCCAAAAACATTCAGTACTTC. It encodes CASSLVLPGDRLAKNIQYF.

V and J are TRBV15 and TRBJ1-2, with D tentatively TRBD1 (5 bases). The CDR3 sequence is 15 residues long. V was pared by 0 bases and J by 3 bases, with 11 bases between. Germline-derived CDR1 and CDR2 are LNHNV and YYDKDF (reference sequence). The CDR3: CATSRDREGYYGYTF. The CDR3 region has the DNA TGTGCCACCAGCAGAGATCGGGAGGGGTACTATGGCTACACCTTC.

This clonotype was picked up many times. The chain employs TRBV7-2 and TRBJ2-7; the match to TRBD1 covers 7 bases. The CDR3 contains 15 residues. The ends lost 8 bases at V and 9 bases at J; junction bases unmatched: 19. From germline, CDR1 is SGHTA and CDR2 FQGNSA. Here the CDR3 reads CASSLVAGPRQGQYF. CDR3 bases: TGTGCCAGCTCCCTAGTGGCAGGCCCCCGACAGGGGCAGTACTTC.

This clonotype was seen only a few times. The chain links TRBV6-6 to TRBJ2-1; D perhaps matches TRBD1 (5 bases). The V and J ends lost 9 bases and 1 base respectively, with 13 bases between them. Germline CDR1 reads MNHNY; CDR2 reads SVGAGI (reference sequence). This CDR3 spans 14 amino acids. The CDR3 sequence is CASDRAPSYNEQFF. The CDR3 DNA follows: TGTGCCAGTGACAGAGCCCCTTCCTACAATGAGCAGTTCTTC.

The chain recombines TRBV19 with TRBJ1-6; the D gene is possibly TRBD1 (5 bases). The CDR3 contains 15 residues. Germline lookup yields CDR1 LNHDA and CDR2 SQIVND (reference sequence). Trimming removed 5 bases from V and 7 bases from J, with 15 bases in between. The CDR3: CASSDRSFPNSPLHF. CDR3 coding DNA: TGTGCCAGTAGTGACAGAAGTTTTCCAAATTCACCCCTCCACTTT. Full variable domain (missing parts from reference TRBV19 and TRBJ1-6): DGGITQSPKYLFRKEGQNVTLSCEQNLNHDAMYWYRQDPGQGLRLIYYSQIVNDFQKGDIAEGYSVSREKKESFPLTVTSAQKNPTAFYLCASSDRSFPNSPLHFGNGTRLTVT.

The V call is TRBV5-1, the J call TRBJ1-6; D gene uncertain. The V gene lost 9 bases and the J gene lost 8 bases, with 15 bases spanning the gap. Germline lookup yields CDR1 SGHRS and CDR2 YFSETQ. The CDR3 runs 13 residues. In DNA, the CDR3 is TGCGCCACGGCGAGGTCTTTTGATTCACCCCTCCACTTT. Its translation is CATARSFDSPLHF.

The chain couples TRBV6-8 to TRBJ1-5; no clear D gene. Germline CDR1 MNHGY, CDR2 SAAAGT. The CDR3 spans 13 residues. Trimming took 6 bases from V and 3 from J, leaving 9 bases between them. Here the CDR3 reads CASSRGANQPQHF. CDR3 coding DNA: TGTGCCAGCAGCAGAGGAGCCAATCAGCCCCAGCATTTT.

This clonotype was picked up a small number of times. The V and J genes are TRBV7-9 and TRBJ2-5, with D possibly TRBD2 on 5 matching bases. The CDR3 spans 15 residues. Trimming pared 3 bases from V and 1 base from J, leaving 12 bases between. CDR1 and CDR2 from the germline V gene are SEHNR and FQNEAQ (reference sequence). CDR3 nucleotides: TGTGCCAGCAGCTTTAGCGCATCCTTCCAAGAGACCCAGTACTTC. It yields the protein CASSFSASFQETQYF.

This clonotype has a handful of counts. The V and J genes are TRBV28 and TRBJ2-7; D may be TRBD2 (6 bases). V lost 1 base, J lost 6 bases, and 13 bases lay in between. Looked up from germline, CDR1 is MDHEN and CDR2 is SYDVKM. This CDR3 is 14 amino acids long. The CDR3 bases are TGTGCCAGCAGTTTATCGGTCCCCGGGGGCGAGCAGTACTTC. Its protein product is CASSLSVPGGEQYF.

CDR3 loop: CATSSENRAEKLFF. The CDR3 DNA reads as TGTGCCACCAGCAGTGAAAACAGGGCTGAAAAACTGTTTTTT. The chain carries TRBV15 and TRBJ1-4, with D maybe TRBD1 (6 bases). The CDR3 runs to 14 residues. Germline CDR1 is LNHNV and CDR2 is YYDKDF (reference sequence). V lost 3 bases to trimming and J lost 7 bases, with 12 bases between them.

V is TRBV7-3 and J is TRBJ1-6; D may be TRBD1 (6 bases). V was pared by 5 bases and J by 7 bases, with 9 bases between. The CDR3 loop spans 13 amino acids. Looked up from germline, CDR1 is SGHTA and CDR2 is FQGTGA. DNA of the CDR3: TGTGCCAGCAGCGTCCAGGGGAATTCACCCCTCCACTTT. Its translation: CASSVQGNSPLHF.

V and J are TRBV12-3 or TRBV12-4 and TRBJ1-1, with 11 bases fitting TRBD1. Trimming took 6 bases from V and 2 from J; bases not matched to a gene: 8. This CDR3 is built from 16 residues. CDR3 amino acids: CASSRTGGDPNTEAFF. The CDR3 DNA is TGTGCCAGCAGCAGGACAGGGGGCGATCCCAACACTGAAGCTTTCTTT.

This clonotype was counted ten times or more. The rearrangement links TRBV7-6 to TRBJ2-3; the D is unclear. The V gene lost 5 bases and the J gene lost 2 bases, with 14 bases spanning the gap. There are 15 residues in the CDR3. Germline V gives CDR1 SGHVS, CDR2 FNYEAQ. The CDR3 sequence: CASSPMASDTDTQYF. The CDR3 DNA is TGTGCCAGCAGCCCAATGGCGTCTGACACAGATACGCAGTATTTT.